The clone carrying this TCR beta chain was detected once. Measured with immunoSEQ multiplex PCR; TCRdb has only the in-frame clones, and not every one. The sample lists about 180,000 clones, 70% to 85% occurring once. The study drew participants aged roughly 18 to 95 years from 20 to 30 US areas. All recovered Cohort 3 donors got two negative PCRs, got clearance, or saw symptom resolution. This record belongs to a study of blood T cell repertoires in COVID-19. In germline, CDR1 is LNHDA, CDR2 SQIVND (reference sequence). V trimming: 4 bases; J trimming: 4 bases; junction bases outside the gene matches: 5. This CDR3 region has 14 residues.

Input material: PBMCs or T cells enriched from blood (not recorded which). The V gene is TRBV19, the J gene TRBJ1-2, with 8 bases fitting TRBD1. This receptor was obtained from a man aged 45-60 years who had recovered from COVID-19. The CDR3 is CASSRTGSVYGYTF. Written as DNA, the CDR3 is TGTGCCAGTAGTAGGACAGGGTCGGTCTATGGCTACACCTTC.